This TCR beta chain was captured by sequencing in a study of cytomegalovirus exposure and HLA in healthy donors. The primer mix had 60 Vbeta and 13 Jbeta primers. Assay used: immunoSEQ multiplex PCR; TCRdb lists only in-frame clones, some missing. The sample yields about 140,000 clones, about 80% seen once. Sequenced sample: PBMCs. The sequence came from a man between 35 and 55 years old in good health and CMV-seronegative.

Here the CDR3 reads CASSLTFRNEQFF. DNA for the CDR3: TGTGCCAGCAGCTTAACGTTCCGGAATGAGCAGTTCTTC. The rearrangement links TRBV7-3 to TRBJ2-1, with no clear D. This CDR3 comprises 13 residues. Germline CDR1 and CDR2: SGHTA and FQGTGA. The V and J ends lost 0 bases and 7 bases respectively, with 7 bases between them.